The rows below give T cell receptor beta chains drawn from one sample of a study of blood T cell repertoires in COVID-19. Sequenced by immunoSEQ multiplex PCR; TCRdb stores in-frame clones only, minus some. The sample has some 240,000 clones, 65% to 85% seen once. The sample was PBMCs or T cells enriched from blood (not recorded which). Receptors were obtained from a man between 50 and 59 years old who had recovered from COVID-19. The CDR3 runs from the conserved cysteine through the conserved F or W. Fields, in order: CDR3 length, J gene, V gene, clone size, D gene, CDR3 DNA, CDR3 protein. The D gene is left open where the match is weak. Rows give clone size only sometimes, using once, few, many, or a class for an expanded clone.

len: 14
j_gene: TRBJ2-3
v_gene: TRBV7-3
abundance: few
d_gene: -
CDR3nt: TGTGCCAGCAGCTTAAGCGGGGCTGGAGATACGCAGTATTTT
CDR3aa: CASSLSGAGDTQYF

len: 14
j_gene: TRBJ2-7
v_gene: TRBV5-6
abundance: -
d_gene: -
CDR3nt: TGTGCCAGCAGCCCAACGGGACACAGCTACGAGCAGTACTTC
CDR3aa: CASSPTGHSYEQYF

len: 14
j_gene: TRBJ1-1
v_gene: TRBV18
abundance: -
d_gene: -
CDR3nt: TGTGCCAGCTCCCCCCCGGGGGGAGGAACTGAAGCTTTCTTT
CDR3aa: CASSPPGGGTEAFF

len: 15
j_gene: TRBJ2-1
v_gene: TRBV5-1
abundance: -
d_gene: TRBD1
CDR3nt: TGCGCCAGCAGCTTGGCAGGGGGCCTCTACAATGAGCAGTTCTTC
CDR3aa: CASSLAGGLYNEQFF

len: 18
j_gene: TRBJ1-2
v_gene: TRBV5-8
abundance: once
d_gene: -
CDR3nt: TGTGCCAGCACCGCGCCTACCACCGACAGAAATTTTAACTATGGCTACACCTTC
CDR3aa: CASTAPTTDRNFNYGYTF

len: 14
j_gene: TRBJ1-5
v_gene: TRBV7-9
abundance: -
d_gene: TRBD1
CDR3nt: TGTGCCAGCAGCTCTGACAGGGGGCTCCAGCCCCAGCATTTT
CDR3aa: CASSSDRGLQPQHF

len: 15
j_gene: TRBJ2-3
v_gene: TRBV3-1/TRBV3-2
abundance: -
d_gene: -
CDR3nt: -
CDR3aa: CASSQDWGSGTSRYF

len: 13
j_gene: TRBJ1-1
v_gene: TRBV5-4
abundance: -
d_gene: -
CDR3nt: TGTGCCAGCAATCCTCCAGGGTTCACTGAAGCTTTCTTT
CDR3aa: CASNPPGFTEAFF

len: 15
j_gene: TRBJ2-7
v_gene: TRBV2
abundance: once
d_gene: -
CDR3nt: TGTGCCAGCGGGCAGTTAGGTTTGGCTTCCTACGAGCAGTACTTC
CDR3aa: CASGQLGLASYEQYF

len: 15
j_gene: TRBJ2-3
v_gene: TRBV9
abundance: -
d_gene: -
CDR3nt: TGTGCCAGCAGCGTAGAATCGGGGATCACAGATACGCAGTATTTT
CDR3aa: CASSVESGITDTQYF

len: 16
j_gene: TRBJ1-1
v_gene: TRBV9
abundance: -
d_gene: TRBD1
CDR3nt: TGTGCCAGCAGCGTAGCCGCAGGGGGCTATGGCACTGAAGCTTTCTTT
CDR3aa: CASSVAAGGYGTEAFF

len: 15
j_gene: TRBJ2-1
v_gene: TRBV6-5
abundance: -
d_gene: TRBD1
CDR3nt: TGTGCCAGCAGTTACTCCGACAGGGCGGACAATGAGCAGTTCTTC
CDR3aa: CASSYSDRADNEQFF

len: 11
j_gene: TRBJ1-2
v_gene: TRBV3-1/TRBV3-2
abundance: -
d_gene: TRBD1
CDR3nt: TGTGCCAGCAAAGACAGGGCTGGCTACACCTTC
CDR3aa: CASKDRAGYTF

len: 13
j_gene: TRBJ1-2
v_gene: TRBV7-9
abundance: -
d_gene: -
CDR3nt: TGTGCCAGCAGCTCTTTAGACAGTTCTGGCTACACCTTC
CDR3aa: CASSSLDSSGYTF

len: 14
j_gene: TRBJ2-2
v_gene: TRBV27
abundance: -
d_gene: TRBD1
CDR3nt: TGTGCCAGCAGGACAGGGGCTGACACCGGGGAGCTGTTTTTT
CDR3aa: CASRTGADTGELFF

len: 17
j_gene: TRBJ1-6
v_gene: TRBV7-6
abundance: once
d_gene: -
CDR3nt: TGTGCCAGCAGCTTAGCCCCCGGGGGGTCCTATAATTCACCCCTCCACTTT
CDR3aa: CASSLAPGGSYNSPLHF

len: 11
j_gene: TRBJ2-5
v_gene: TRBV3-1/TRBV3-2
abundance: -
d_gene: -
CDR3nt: TGTGCCAGCAGCCACGCGGAGACCCAGTACTTC
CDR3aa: CASSHAETQYF

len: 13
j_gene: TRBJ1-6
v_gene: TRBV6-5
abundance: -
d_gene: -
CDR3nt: TGTGCCAGCACCCCAGGCTATAATTCACCCCTCCACTTT
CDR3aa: CASTPGYNSPLHF

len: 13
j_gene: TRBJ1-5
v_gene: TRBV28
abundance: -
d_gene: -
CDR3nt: TGTGCCACCCAAGACATAAACGATCAGCCCCAGCATTTT
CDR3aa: CATQDINDQPQHF

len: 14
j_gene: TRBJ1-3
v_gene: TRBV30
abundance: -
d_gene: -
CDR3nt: TGTGCCTGGAGTGTATGGGCTACTGGAAACACCATATATTTT
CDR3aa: CAWSVWATGNTIYF

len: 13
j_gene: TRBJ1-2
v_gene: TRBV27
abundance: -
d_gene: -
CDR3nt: TGTGCCAGCAGTTTCGGTAATGGCTATGGCTACACCTTC
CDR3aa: CASSFGNGYGYTF

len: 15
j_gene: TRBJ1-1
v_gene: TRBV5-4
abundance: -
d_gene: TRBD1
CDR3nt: TGTGCCAGCAGCCACCGGGACAGGGGGGACACTGAAGCTTTCTTT
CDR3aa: CASSHRDRGDTEAFF

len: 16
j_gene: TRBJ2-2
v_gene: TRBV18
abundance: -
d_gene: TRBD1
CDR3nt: TGTGCCAGCTCACCACAGGGACAGGGTTCCGCCGGGGAGCTGTTTTTT
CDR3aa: CASSPQGQGSAGELFF

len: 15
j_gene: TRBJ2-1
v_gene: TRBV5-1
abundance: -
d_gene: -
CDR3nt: TGCGCCAGCAGCTTGTCGCCAGATGCCTACAATGAGCAGTTCTTC
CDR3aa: CASSLSPDAYNEQFF

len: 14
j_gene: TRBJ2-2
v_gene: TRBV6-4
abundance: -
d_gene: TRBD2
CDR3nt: TGTGCCAGCAGTCCGGGACTAAACACCGGGGAGCTGTTTTTT
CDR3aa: CASSPGLNTGELFF

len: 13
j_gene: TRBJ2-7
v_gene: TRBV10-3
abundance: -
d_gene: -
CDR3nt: TGTGCCATCAGTGCCCGGGACATTAACGAGCAGTACTTC
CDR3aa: CAISARDINEQYF

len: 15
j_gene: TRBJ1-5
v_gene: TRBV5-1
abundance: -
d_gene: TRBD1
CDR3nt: TGCGCCAGCAGCTTGGGAGGGACAGGGGTTCAGCCCCAGCATTTT
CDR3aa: CASSLGGTGVQPQHF

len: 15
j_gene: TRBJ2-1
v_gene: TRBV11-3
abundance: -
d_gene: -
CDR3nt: TGTGCCAGCAGCTCCCCGTCGCGAGATATTAATGAGCAGTTCTTC
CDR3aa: CASSSPSRDINEQFF

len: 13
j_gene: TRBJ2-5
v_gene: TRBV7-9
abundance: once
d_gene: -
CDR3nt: TGTGCCAGGAACAGGGAGAGCCAAGAGACCCAGTACTTC
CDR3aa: CARNRESQETQYF

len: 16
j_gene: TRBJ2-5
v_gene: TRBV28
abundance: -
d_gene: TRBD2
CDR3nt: TGTGCCAGCAGTCCCGGGGCTAGCGGGTGGAGGGAGACCCAGTACTTC
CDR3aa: CASSPGASGWRETQYF

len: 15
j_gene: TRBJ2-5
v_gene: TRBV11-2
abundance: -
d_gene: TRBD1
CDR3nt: TGTGCCAGCAGCTCCCCAGGGGGCTTACGAGAGACCCAGTACTTC
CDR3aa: CASSSPGGLRETQYF

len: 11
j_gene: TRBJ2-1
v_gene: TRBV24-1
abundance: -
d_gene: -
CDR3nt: TGTGCCACCAGCAGGGTGGAGAAGCAGTTCTTC
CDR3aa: CATSRVEKQFF

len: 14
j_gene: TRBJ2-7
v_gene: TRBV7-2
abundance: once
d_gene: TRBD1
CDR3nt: TGTGCCAGCAGCCCCAAACCGGGACAGGGGGCATGGTACTTC
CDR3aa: CASSPKPGQGAWYF

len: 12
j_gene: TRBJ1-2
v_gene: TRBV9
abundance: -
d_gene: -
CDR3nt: TGTGCCAGCAGCGCAGCTAACTATGGCTACACCTTC
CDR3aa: CASSAANYGYTF

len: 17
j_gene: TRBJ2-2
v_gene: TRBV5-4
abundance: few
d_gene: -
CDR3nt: TGTGCCAGCAGCAAACCACCGGGCAGGGGGAACACCGGGGAGCTGTTTTTT
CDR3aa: CASSKPPGRGNTGELFF